These 15 T cell receptor beta chains were sequenced from one sample in a study of blood T cells in healthy people across ages. A sample-barcoded 5' primer and a J-beta primer mix were used in a second PCR of roughly 7 to 12 cycles. TCRdb reanalysed the 5' RACE reads using MiXCR and keeps one entry per CDR3 protein. The table lists about 810,000 distinct CDR3 sequences, 30% to 45% of them singletons. Sequenced: blood. The receptors shown here come from a man aged 18 to 35 in good health.

This clonotype was picked up a small number of times. The chain is built from TRBV10-3 and TRBJ2-3, with a possible D match to TRBD2 (6 bases). Germline lookup yields CDR1 ENHRY and CDR2 SYGVKD. The CDR3 loop spans 13 amino acids. The V end was cut by 8 bases, the J end by 6 bases, with 15 bases between. The CDR3, as DNA: TGTGCCATCGGGGGACTGGAGGGGGATACGCAGTATTTT. Translated, it gives CAIGGLEGDTQYF.

This clonotype has a count of ten or more. The chain recombines TRBV12-5 with TRBJ2-7; D remains unclear. Per germline, CDR1 LGHNT and CDR2 FRNRAP. Trimming left V 3 bases short and J 4 bases short, with 4 bases between. CDR3 length: 11 residues. The CDR3 is CASGFLYEQYF. In nucleotides, the CDR3 is TGTGCTAGTGGTTTCTTATACGAGCAGTACTTC.

This clonotype occurred once. The chain has TRBV20-1 and TRBJ2-1; D gene uncertain. Gene TRBJ2-7 matches the end of the DNA better, so the J call may be wrong. Per the germline V gene, CDR1 is DFQATT and CDR2 is SNEGSKA (reference sequence). The CDR3 runs to 14 residues. For the CDR3, the DNA is TGCAGTGCTAGCCAGCGACGTTACTACAATGAGCAGTACTTC. Residues: CSASQRRYYNEQYF.

The J gene is TRBJ1-1, the V gene TRBV12-3 or TRBV12-4, with D possibly being TRBD1 (5 bases). V gave up 6 bases and J gave up 7 bases, with 15 bases separating them. The CDR3 runs 13 residues. The CDR3 reads CASRVGADGEAFF. CDR3 nucleotide sequence: TGTGCCAGCAGGGTAGGGGCCGATGGTGAAGCTTTCTTT.

The sample holds a few counts of this clonotype. CDR3 coding DNA: TGTGCCACCAGCAGAGACAGGCTACCACCCCTCCACTTT. This encodes CATSRDRLPPLHF. The rearrangement joins TRBV15 to TRBJ1-6; D is unclear. Trimming stripped 0 bases from V and 11 bases from J, with 8 bases between. The germline V gene has CDR1 LNHNV and CDR2 YYDKDF (reference sequence). There are 13 residues in the CDR3.

The chain employs TRBV20-1 and TRBJ2-7; D perhaps matches TRBD1 (5 bases). V shed 4 bases and J shed 5 bases, with 15 bases lying between them. From germline, CDR1 is DFQATT and CDR2 SNEGSKA (reference sequence). The CDR3 runs 13 residues. CDR3 coding DNA: TGCAGTGCTACAGGGCTAAGGCCTCACGAGCAGTACTTC. Its protein product is CSATGLRPHEQYF.

The chain combines TRBV28 with TRBJ2-7; D may correspond to TRBD1 or TRBD2 (5 bases each). Trimming took off 6 bases at V and 4 bases at J, with 19 bases between the two ends. The CDR3 is made up of 15 amino acids. CDR1 and CDR2 (germline): MDHEN, SYDVKM. The CDR3 is CASSPTGTGKYEQYF. DNA for the CDR3: TGTGCCAGCAGCCCGACCGGGACCGGGAAATACGAGCAGTACTTC.

This clonotype was recorded at least ten times. The chain has TRBV15 and TRBJ1-5; no clear D. The CDR3 is 14 amino acids. CDR1 and CDR2 (germline): LNHNV, YYDKDF (reference sequence). V was clipped by 6 bases and J by 4 bases, with 13 bases between them. CDR3 region: CATSFRRENQPQHF. CDR3 nucleotides: TGTGCCACCAGTTTCAGACGGGAGAATCAGCCCCAGCATTTT.

V usage is TRBV7-3 and J usage is TRBJ2-1; 7 nucleotides align to TRBD2. The CDR3 loop spans 14 amino acids. V was pared by 5 bases and J by 7 bases, with 8 bases of the junction left unmatched. Per germline, CDR1 SGHTA and CDR2 FQGTGA. CDR3 coding DNA: TGTGCCAGCAGCCCAACTGGCGGGGGAAATGAGCAGTTCTTC. Translated, it gives CASSPTGGGNEQFF. Full variable domain (missing parts from reference TRBV7-3 and TRBJ2-1): GAGVSQTPSNKVTEKGKYVELRCDPISGHTALYWYRQSLGQGPEFLIYFQGTGAADDSGLPNDRFFAVRPEGSVSTLKIQRTERGDSAVYLCASSPTGGGNEQFFGPGTRLTVL.

The chain combines TRBV2 with TRBJ2-6; D ambiguous. The CDR3 has 15 amino acids. Germline values: CDR1 SNHLY, CDR2 FYNNEI. The V end lost 5 bases, the J end lost 2 bases, and 10 bases lay between the germline ends. This CDR3 is CASSNRQAGANVLTF. The CDR3 DNA follows: TGTGCCAGCAGTAACCGACAAGCTGGGGCCAACGTCCTGACTTTC.

This clonotype was seen only a few times. The chain joins TRBV5-1 to TRBJ1-4, with 11 bases fitting TRBD1. This CDR3 region has 17 residues. V shed 0 bases and J 14 bases; nucleotides not matched to a gene: 15. CDR1 is SGHRS and CDR2 is YFSETQ in the germline V gene. CDR3 nucleotide sequence: TGCGCCAGCAGCTTGGACTTGGGACAGGGGGTGACAAGGCAGCTGTTTTTT. This codes for CASSLDLGQGVTRQLFF.

This clonotype was seen ten or more times. The chain joins TRBV6-5 to TRBJ2-3, with 8 bases matching TRBD2. V was pared by 2 bases and J by 6 bases, with 4 bases of the junction left unmatched. Germline V gene lookup returns CDR1 MNHEY and CDR2 SVGAGI. The CDR3 loop spans 14 amino acids. CDR3 DNA sequence: TGTGCCAGCAGTTACGAACTAGCGGTGGATACGCAGTATTTT. This gives the protein CASSYELAVDTQYF.

The chain combines TRBV20-1 with TRBJ2-4; 8 bases are shared with TRBD1. J gave up 13 bases and V 0 bases, and 5 bases lay outside the gene matches. Germline CDR1 and CDR2: DFQATT and SNEGSKA (reference sequence). This CDR3 region has 12 residues. The CDR3 reads CSARDPTGAQYF. Here the CDR3 DNA reads TGCAGTGCTAGAGATCCGACAGGGGCGCAGTACTTC.

This clonotype was picked up a small number of times. The J gene is TRBJ2-3, the V gene TRBV5-1; TRBD1 or TRBD2 may be the D gene (5 bases each). CDR3 length: 13 amino acids. The germline V gene encodes CDR1 SGHRS and CDR2 YFSETQ. V was pared by 5 bases and J by 0 bases, with 7 bases between. The CDR3 protein is CASRWGSTDTQYF. For the CDR3, the DNA is TGCGCCAGCAGATGGGGGAGCACAGATACGCAGTATTTT.

This clonotype was seen more than once but under ten times. J is TRBJ1-4 and V is TRBV20-1, with TRBD1 matching 9 bases. Looked up from germline, CDR1 is DFQATT and CDR2 is SNEGSKA (reference sequence). The CDR3 sequence is 14 residues long. Trimming removed 3 bases from V and 7 bases from J; junction bases left unmatched: 6. CDR3 sequence reads: CSASGTGLIEKLFF. CDR3 nucleotide sequence: TGCAGTGCTAGCGGGACAGGGTTGATTGAAAAACTGTTTTTT.